The 4 T cell receptor beta chains in this list originate from one sample, sequenced in a study of CD8 T cells in ankylosing spondylitis. Overall study results and limits: Among TCR beta sequences, a motif of about 8 highly homologous variants appeared characteristic of ankylosing spondylitis blood.

TCRdb ran MiXCR on the 5' RACE reads and lists one entry per CDR3 protein. The sample yields just under 550,000 distinct CDR3 sequences, more than 9.5% seen once. For these receptors, no antigen is known. Specimen: blood, either unsorted or a sorted T cell fraction (not recorded which). The receptors derive from a male donor with ankylosing spondylitis.

This clonotype was detected ten times or more. The V and J genes are TRBV12-3 or TRBV12-4 and TRBJ1-5; D not certain. The CDR3 length is 13 residues. Trimming removed 3 bases from V and 6 bases from J, with 9 bases in between. The CDR3 DNA reads as TGTGCCAGCAGTTTTATGGGAGTTCAGCCCCAGCATTTT. Amino acid sequence: CASSFMGVQPQHF.

This clonotype was counted between two and nine times. The J gene is TRBJ2-3, the V gene TRBV12-3 or TRBV12-4; D is ambiguous. Trimming left V 10 bases short and J 2 bases short, with 16 bases between. This CDR3 spans 14 amino acids. CDR3 coding DNA: TGTGCCACCGCCCTGCGGATTTTCACAGATACGCAGTATTTT. The encoded protein is CATALRIFTDTQYF.

In this sample, this clonotype turned up many times. The chain links TRBV11-2 to TRBJ2-5; D might be TRBD2 (6 bases). The germline gives CDR1 SGHAT, CDR2 FQNNGV. V dropped 3 bases and J dropped 1 base, with 12 bases sitting between them. The CDR3 totals 15 residues. CDR3 DNA sequence: TGTGCCAGCAGCTTGAACTCCGGGGGCCAAGAGACCCAGTACTTC. Protein sequence: CASSLNSGGQETQYF.

In its sample, this clonotype was seen many times. The rearrangement uses TRBV5-1 and TRBJ2-1, with a possible D match to TRBD1 (6 bases). With 0 bases removed from V and 7 bases from J, the gap between germline ends came to 14 bases. Germline CDR1 SGHRS, CDR2 YFSETQ. This CDR3 is built from 15 residues. The CDR3 is CASSLDLQGDNEQFF. DNA for the CDR3: TGCGCCAGCAGCTTGGATCTACAGGGTGATAATGAGCAGTTCTTC.